The clone carrying this T cell receptor (beta chain) occurred a few times. The antigen is undetermined. MiXCR, run by TCRdb on the 5' RACE reads, gives a single entry per CDR3 protein. Altogether 1,800,000 or so distinct CDR3 sequences are present, around 29% being singletons, with the ten largest covering over 0.25%. The source of the sample is a study of identical twins. CDR3 size: 14 residues. V shed 4 bases, J shed 2 bases, and the junction held 4 bases outside the gene matches. The germline V gene encodes CDR1 DFQATT and CDR2 SNEGSKA (reference sequence). Study-wide points: Within twin pairs, the out-of-frame alpha sequences they shared showed excess low generation probability. Cord blood beta clonotypes that were abundant carried fewer insertions, and memory repertoires showed no such trend. Zero-insertion analyses might be partly confounded by invariant T cells like MAIT and iNKT.

The TCR comes from a newborn girl in good health. The specimen was cord blood. The chain has TRBV20-1 and TRBJ2-1; 8 bases agree with TRBD2. The CDR3 loop is CSATGTRTYNEQFF. In DNA, the CDR3 is TGCAGTGCTACCGGGACTAGGACCTACAATGAGCAGTTCTTC.